This is a list of T cell receptor beta chains from one sample in a study of T cell responses to AZD1222 COVID-19 vaccine. The method was immunoSEQ multiplex PCR; TCRdb's version includes in-frame clones alone and lacks a portion of them. The sample has fewer than 100,000 clones, less than 85% seen once. This sample comprised peripheral blood, obtained 28 days after the second AZD1222 dose. The source of these receptors is an adult who received the AZD1222 COVID-19 vaccine. CDR3s include the opening cysteine and the closing phenylalanine or tryptophan. A D gene is named only where the DNA matches it firmly. Clone sizes are given selectively: once, few, many, or a class where the clone is expanded.

CDR3 DNA: TGTGCCAGCAGTTACTTGGGGCAGCCCCAGCATTTT
CDR3 protein: CASSYLGQPQHF
V gene: TRBV6-6
D gene: NA
J gene: TRBJ1-5
clone size: NA

CDR3 DNA: TGCGCCAGCATTAGCGGGGGGCCCACCGGGGAGCTGTTTTTT
CDR3 protein: CASISGGPTGELFF
V gene: TRBV5-1
D gene: TRBD2
J gene: TRBJ2-2
clone size: NA

CDR3 DNA: TGTGCCAGTAGCCCAGCAAACAATGAGCAGTTCTTC
CDR3 protein: CASSPANNEQFF
V gene: TRBV19
D gene: NA
J gene: TRBJ2-1
clone size: NA

CDR3 DNA: TGTGCCAGCTCACCATCGGGGAGCACAGATACGCAGTATTTT
CDR3 protein: CASSPSGSTDTQYF
V gene: TRBV18
D gene: NA
J gene: TRBJ2-3
clone size: NA

CDR3 DNA: TGTGCCAGCAGCCCGTCGCCGTCGTCCTATGGCGGGGAGCTGTTTTTT
CDR3 protein: CASSPSPSSYGGELFF
V gene: TRBV7-9
D gene: NA
J gene: TRBJ2-2
clone size: NA

CDR3 DNA: TGCGCCAGCACTAGCGGGGGGGCCGGTGATACGCAGTATTTT
CDR3 protein: CASTSGGAGDTQYF
V gene: TRBV10-1
D gene: TRBD2
J gene: TRBJ2-3
clone size: large

CDR3 DNA: TGTGCCAGTAGTATATTAAGCGGTCAGCCCCAGCATTTT
CDR3 protein: CASSILSGQPQHF
V gene: TRBV19
D gene: NA
J gene: TRBJ1-5
clone size: NA

CDR3 DNA: TGTGCCAGCAGTTACAGTTGGACAGGGGACTACGAGCAGTACTTC
CDR3 protein: CASSYSWTGDYEQYF
V gene: TRBV6-5
D gene: TRBD1
J gene: TRBJ2-7
clone size: NA

CDR3 DNA: TGTGCCAGCAGTGACCAGGGCGGGAGAACAGATACGCAGTATTTT
CDR3 protein: CASSDQGGRTDTQYF
V gene: TRBV6-4
D gene: TRBD2
J gene: TRBJ2-3
clone size: once

CDR3 DNA: TGTGCCAGCAGCCAAGTGGGGGGGCGCGGCACTGAAGCTTTCTTT
CDR3 protein: CASSQVGGRGTEAFF
V gene: TRBV3-1/TRBV3-2
D gene: NA
J gene: TRBJ1-1
clone size: NA

CDR3 DNA: TGTGCCAGCAGTCAGCAAGAGACCCAGTACTTC
CDR3 protein: CASSQQETQYF
V gene: TRBV6-6
D gene: NA
J gene: TRBJ2-5
clone size: few

CDR3 DNA: TGTGCCAGCAGCTTACCTGCCCGGGGGTCGGATTACGAGCAGTACTTC
CDR3 protein: CASSLPARGSDYEQYF
V gene: TRBV7-8
D gene: NA
J gene: TRBJ2-7
clone size: few

CDR3 DNA: TGTGCCAGCAGCTTTGAGGATTTAGGACAACCGGGGGATACGCAGTATTTT
CDR3 protein: CASSFEDLGQPGDTQYF
V gene: TRBV5-6
D gene: NA
J gene: TRBJ2-3
clone size: NA

CDR3 DNA: TGTGCTAGTGGTCGGGACCGTTTAAATGGCTACACCTTC
CDR3 protein: CASGRDRLNGYTF
V gene: TRBV12-5
D gene: NA
J gene: TRBJ1-2
clone size: NA

CDR3 DNA: TGTGCCAGCAGACCCGGACCTGGGAACACCGGGGAGCTGTTTTTT
CDR3 protein: CASRPGPGNTGELFF
V gene: TRBV2
D gene: NA
J gene: TRBJ2-2
clone size: few

CDR3 DNA: TGTGCCAGCAGCGCAGATCAGGGGCCCCAGGAGACCCAGTACTTC
CDR3 protein: CASSADQGPQETQYF
V gene: TRBV7-9
D gene: NA
J gene: TRBJ2-5
clone size: NA

CDR3 DNA: TGTGCCTGGACCCCCAACCAGGCCGCTTTCTTT
CDR3 protein: CAWTPNQAAFF
V gene: TRBV30
D gene: NA
J gene: TRBJ1-1
clone size: NA

CDR3 DNA: TGTGCCACCAGTGACGCCAAAGAGACCCAGTACTTC
CDR3 protein: CATSDAKETQYF
V gene: TRBV24-1
D gene: NA
J gene: TRBJ2-5
clone size: NA

CDR3 DNA: TGTGCCAGCAGAGAGGGGACTAGAGTCTACAATGAGCAGTTCTTC
CDR3 protein: CASREGTRVYNEQFF
V gene: TRBV5-6
D gene: TRBD2
J gene: TRBJ2-1
clone size: NA

CDR3 DNA: TGCGCCAGCAGCCGGGCGGGCCCCTCCGGGGAGACCCAGTACTTC
CDR3 protein: CASSRAGPSGETQYF
V gene: TRBV5-1
D gene: NA
J gene: TRBJ2-5
clone size: NA

CDR3 DNA: TGTGCCAGTAGTATAGGCAGGGGTGGTGGCAATCAGCCCCAGCATTTT
CDR3 protein: CASSIGRGGGNQPQHF
V gene: TRBV19
D gene: NA
J gene: TRBJ1-5
clone size: NA

CDR3 DNA: TGTGCCAGCAGTAGGATGGGACAGGGCACCGGGGAGCTGTTTTTT
CDR3 protein: CASSRMGQGTGELFF
V gene: TRBV6-5
D gene: TRBD1
J gene: TRBJ2-2
clone size: NA

CDR3 DNA: TGTGCCTGGCAACGAGGGGAGACTAGCGGGAGAGAGAAGCAGTTCTTC
CDR3 protein: CAWQRGETSGREKQFF
V gene: TRBV30
D gene: TRBD2
J gene: TRBJ2-1
clone size: NA